The 10 T cell receptor beta chains presented below share a single source sample, sequenced in a study of cytomegalovirus exposure and HLA in healthy donors. In the PCR, 60 Vbeta and 13 Jbeta primers were used. Data came from immunoSEQ multiplex PCR; TCRdb stores just in-frame clones and leaves some out. The sample has 90,000 to 120,000 clones, roughly 79% seen once. The sequencing sample was made of PBMCs. These receptors were taken from a man aged 55 to 69 in good health and CMV-seropositive.

The genes are TRBV30 and TRBJ1-5, with a possible D match to TRBD1 (6 bases). Deletions cut 5 bases from V and 0 bases from J, with 17 bases between. The CDR3 sequence is 16 residues long. Germline V gene lookup returns CDR1 GTSNPN and CDR2 SVGIG (reference sequence). As DNA, the CDR3 is TGTGCCTGGCGCGAAGCCACAGGGCTTAGCAATCAGCCCCAGCATTTT. Amino acid sequence: CAWREATGLSNQPQHF.

V usage is TRBV19 and J usage is TRBJ1-2; 9 bases are shared with TRBD1. V shed 2 bases, J shed 4 bases, and the junction held 5 bases outside the gene matches. This CDR3 has 15 amino acids. Germline V CDR1 and CDR2: LNHDA, SQIVND (reference sequence). The CDR3 sequence: CASSIPGQGFYGYTF. CDR3 DNA sequence: TGTGCCAGTAGTATACCGGGACAGGGATTCTATGGCTACACCTTC.

The gene calls are TRBV9 and TRBJ2-1; TRBD2 matches at 10 bases. The CDR3 consists of 17 residues. The germline gives CDR1 SGDLS, CDR2 YYNGEE. V was clipped by 4 bases and J by 8 bases; unmatched bases: 15. This chain's CDR3 is CASSPNSVPSGGYEQFF. In DNA, the CDR3 is TGTGCCAGCAGCCCAAATAGTGTTCCTAGCGGGGGCTATGAGCAGTTCTTC.

V usage is TRBV4-1 and J usage is TRBJ2-7; D remains ambiguous. Trimming took 3 bases from V and 7 from J, leaving 16 bases between them. Germline V gene lookup returns CDR1 MGHRA and CDR2 YSYEKL. The CDR3 sequence is 14 residues long. Here the CDR3 reads CASSHGQALGEQYF. The CDR3 bases are TGCGCCAGCAGCCACGGTCAGGCCCTTGGGGAGCAGTACTTC.

The chain links TRBV19 to TRBJ1-2; 11 nucleotides align to TRBD1. The CDR3 has 13 amino acids. V was pared by 10 bases and J by 8 bases, with 9 bases of the junction left unmatched. The germline V gene has CDR1 LNHDA and CDR2 SQIVND (reference sequence). CDR3 residues: CATSDRGRRGYTF. Written as DNA, the CDR3 is TGTGCCACCTCGGACAGGGGGCGCCGGGGCTACACCTTC.

This chain joins TRBV30 and TRBJ1-2; possibly TRBD1 for D (5 bases). This CDR3 spans 14 amino acids. Germline V CDR1 and CDR2: GTSNPN, SVGIG (reference sequence). V lost 3 bases, J lost 3 bases, and 14 bases lay in between. CDR3 coding DNA: TGTGCCTGGAGCCAATACAGGCTCCACTATGGCTACACCTTC. It codes for CAWSQYRLHYGYTF.

This clone was seen a few times. The chain combines TRBV11-1 with TRBJ2-3; possible D gene TRBD2, 6 bases. The V gene's germline CDR1 is SGHAT and CDR2 FQDESV (reference sequence). With 5 bases removed from V and 2 bases from J, the gap between germline ends came to 20 bases. This CDR3 has 17 residues. The CDR3 loop reads CASSRGMVDGVTDTQYF. CDR3 DNA sequence: TGTGCCAGCAGCCGGGGGATGGTGGACGGCGTCACAGATACGCAGTATTTT.

This chain joins TRBV29-1 and TRBJ1-2; no clear D. Germline V lookup: CDR1 SQVTM, CDR2 ANQGSEA. The V gene lost 2 bases and the J gene lost 3 bases, with 13 bases spanning the gap. CDR3 length equals 14 residues. The CDR3 loop reads CSVENRRPYYGYTF. CDR3 DNA sequence: TGCAGCGTTGAAAATCGGAGACCGTACTATGGCTACACCTTC.

The V call is TRBV19, the J call TRBJ1-2; weak D call: TRBD1 (6 bases). The V gene's germline CDR1 is LNHDA and CDR2 SQIVND (reference sequence). The ends were cut back, 3 bases at V and 0 bases at J, with 11 bases in the middle. The CDR3 covers 15 residues. The DNA of the CDR3 is TGTGCCAGTAGTATGCAGGGGCCCTCTAACTATGGCTACACCTTC. As protein: CASSMQGPSNYGYTF. Looking up the rest from reference TRBV19 and TRBJ1-2 gives the full variable domain: DGGITQSPKYLFRKEGQNVTLSCEQNLNHDAMYWYRQDPGQGLRLIYYSQIVNDFQKGDIAEGYSVSREKKESFPLTVTSAQKNPTAFYLCASSMQGPSNYGYTFGSGTRLTVV.

The CDR3 region is CASSLASGGYEQFF. As DNA, the CDR3 is TGTGCCAGCAGCTTAGCTAGCGGGGGCTATGAGCAGTTCTTC. The chain links TRBV11-2 to TRBJ2-1; 10 positions agree with TRBD2. Germline loops: CDR1 SGHAT, CDR2 FQNNGV. This CDR3 is built from 14 residues. Trimming cost V 1 base and J 8 bases; bases outside gene matches: 2.